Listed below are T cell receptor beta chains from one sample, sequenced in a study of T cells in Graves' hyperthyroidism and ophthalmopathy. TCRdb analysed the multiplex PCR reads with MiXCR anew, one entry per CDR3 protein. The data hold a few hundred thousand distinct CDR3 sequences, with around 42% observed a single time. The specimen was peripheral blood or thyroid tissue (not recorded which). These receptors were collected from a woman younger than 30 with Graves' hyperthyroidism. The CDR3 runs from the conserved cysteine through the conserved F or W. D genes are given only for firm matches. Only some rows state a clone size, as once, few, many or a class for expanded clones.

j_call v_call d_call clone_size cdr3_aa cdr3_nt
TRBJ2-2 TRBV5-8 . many CASSTGGVTGELFF TGTGCCAGCAGCACCGGGGGCGTGACCGGGGAGCTGTTTTTT
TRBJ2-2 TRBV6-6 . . CDSSYRRRAANTGELFF TGTGACAGCAGTTACAGGCGGCGGGCAGCGAACACCGGGGAGCTGTTTTTT
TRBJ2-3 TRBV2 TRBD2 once CASRSSGGPSDTQYF TGTGCCAGCAGGAGTTCGGGAGGGCCCTCAGATACGCAGTATTTT
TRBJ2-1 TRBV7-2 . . CASGTPSYNEQFF TGTGCCAGCGGGACTCCATCCTACAATGAGCAGTTCTTC
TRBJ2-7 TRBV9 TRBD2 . CASSPGLYYDQYF TGTGCCAGCAGCCCGGGACTATACTACGACCAGTACTTC
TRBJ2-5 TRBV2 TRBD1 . CATVSGTGPFYQETQYF TGTGCCACGGTCTCCGGGACAGGACCCTTTTACCAAGAGACCCAGTACTTC
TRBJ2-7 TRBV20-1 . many CKNTGGYEQYF TGCAAAAACACGGGTGGGTACGAGCAGTACTTC
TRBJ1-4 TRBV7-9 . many CASSETEDDEKLFF TGTGCCAGCAGCGAAACCGAGGACGATGAAAAACTGTTTTTT
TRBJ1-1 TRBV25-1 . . CASVDLRVLLRTEAFF TGTGCCAGCGTAGATCTCAGGGTATTATTGAGGACTGAAGCTTTCTTT
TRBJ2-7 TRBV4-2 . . CASSQGDRSYEQYF TGTGCCAGCAGCCAAGGCGACAGATCCTACGAGCAGTACTTC
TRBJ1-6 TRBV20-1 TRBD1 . CSARWVGAGGSPLHF TGCAGTGCTAGATGGGTAGGAGCAGGGGGATCACCCCTCCACTTT
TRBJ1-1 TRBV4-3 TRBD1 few CASSQGTGTGTEAFF TGCGCCAGCAGCCAGGGGACAGGGACAGGCACTGAAGCTTTCTTT
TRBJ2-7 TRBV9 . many CASSPQGGAGSHEQYF TGTGCCAGCAGCCCACAAGGAGGGGCAGGGTCCCACGAGCAGTACTTC
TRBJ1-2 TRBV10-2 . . CASRRNQDNYGYTF TGCGCCAGCAGGAGGAATCAGGATAACTATGGCTACACCTTC
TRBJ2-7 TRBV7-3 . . CASSSGNIEQYF TGTGCCAGCAGCTCGGGTAACATCGAGCAGTACTTC
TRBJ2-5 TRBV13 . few CASSVEWTAETQYF TGTGCCAGCAGCGTCGAGTGGACAGCAGAGACCCAGTACTTC
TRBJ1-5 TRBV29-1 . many CSVSGEGGNQPQHF TGCAGCGTTTCTGGCGAGGGAGGAAATCAGCCCCAGCATTTT
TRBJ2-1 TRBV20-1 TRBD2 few CSARLAGAWDNEQFF TGCAGTGCTAGATTAGCGGGAGCGTGGGACAATGAGCAGTTCTTC
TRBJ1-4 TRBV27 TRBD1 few CASSSGGTGANEKLFF TGTGCCAGCAGTAGCGGGGGGACAGGGGCTAATGAAAAACTGTTTTTT
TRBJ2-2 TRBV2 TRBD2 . CASSLTSEELLF TGTGCCAGCAGTTTGACTAGCGAGGAGCTGCTTTTT
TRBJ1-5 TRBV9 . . CASSVAGEDQPQHF TGTGCCAGCAGCGTGGCAGGGGAGGATCAGCCCCAGCATTTT
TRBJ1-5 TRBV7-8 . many CASSFGTGRTQHF TGTGCCAGCAGCTTCGGGACGGGGAGGACCCAGCATTTT
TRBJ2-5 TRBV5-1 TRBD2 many CASSTGTSGSLETQYF TGCGCCAGCAGCACGGGGACTAGCGGGAGTTTAGAGACCCAGTACTTC
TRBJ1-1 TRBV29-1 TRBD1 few CSVEDREAFF TGCAGCGTTGAGGACAGGGAGGCTTTCTTT
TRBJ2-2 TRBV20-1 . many CSARPGSGELFF TGCAGTGCTAGACCCGGGAGCGGGGAGCTGTTTTTT
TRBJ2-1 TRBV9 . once CASSAGTANNEQFF TGTGCCAGCAGCGCCGGGACCGCAAACAATGAGCAGTTCTTC
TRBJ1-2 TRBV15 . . CATSRWEIGGPNYGYTF TGTGCCACCAGCAGATGGGAGATTGGGGGCCCTAACTATGGCTACACCTTC
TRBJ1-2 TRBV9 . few CASSEANRAYNYGYTF TGTGCCAGCAGCGAGGCCAACAGGGCTTATAACTATGGCTACACCTTC
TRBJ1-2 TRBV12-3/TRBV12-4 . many CASSKGSGIGYTF TGTGCCAGCAGCAAAGGGAGTGGGATAGGCTACACCTTC
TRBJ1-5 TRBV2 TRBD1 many CASRTGQGNQPQHF TGTGCCAGCAGGACGGGACAGGGGAATCAGCCCCAGCATTTT
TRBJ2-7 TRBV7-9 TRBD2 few CASSLDGRLGEQYF TGTGCCAGCAGCTTAGACGGGAGGCTCGGTGAGCAGTACTTC
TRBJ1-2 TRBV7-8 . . CASSYSGRMVNYGYTF TGTGCCAGCAGCTATAGCGGTAGAATGGTTAACTATGGCTACACCTTC
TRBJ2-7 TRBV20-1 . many CSAKGSQGVSYEQYF TGCAGTGCTAAAGGGTCACAGGGAGTTTCCTACGAGCAGTACTTC
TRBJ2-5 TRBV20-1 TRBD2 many CSADPQTSAQETQYF TGCAGTGCCGACCCCCAAACTAGCGCCCAGGAGACCCAGTACTTC
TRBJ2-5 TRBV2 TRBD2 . CASRTSGSEKTQYF TGTGCCAGCCGGACTAGCGGGAGTGAAAAGACCCAGTACTTC
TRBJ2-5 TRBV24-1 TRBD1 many CATSDPGTGGVETQYF TGTGCCACCAGTGATCCCGGGACAGGGGGCGTAGAGACCCAGTACTTC
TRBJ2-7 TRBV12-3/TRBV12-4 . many CASSLWQAPYEQYF TGTGCCAGCAGTTTATGGCAGGCCCCCTACGAGCAGTACTTC
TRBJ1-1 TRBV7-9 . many CATFRTDEAFF TGTGCCACCTTTCGGACAGATGAAGCTTTCTTT
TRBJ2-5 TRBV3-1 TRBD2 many CASSPTAGGQETQYF TGTGCCAGCAGCCCTACGGCGGGAGGACAAGAGACCCAGTACTTC
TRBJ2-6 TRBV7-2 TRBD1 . CASSDRQGIPGANVLTF TGTGCCAGCAGCGATCGACAGGGGATCCCTGGGGCCAACGTCCTGACTTTC
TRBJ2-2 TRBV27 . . CASSPNRMRYTGELFF TGTGCCAGCAGTCCCAACAGGATGAGGTACACCGGGGAGCTGTTTTTT
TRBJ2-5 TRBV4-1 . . CASSQLWGETQYF TGCGCCAGCAGCCAACTATGGGGAGAGACCCAGTACTTC
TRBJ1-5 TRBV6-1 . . CASSVDVGYSNQPQHF TGTGCCAGCAGTGTTGATGTCGGGTATAGCAATCAGCCCCAGCATTTT
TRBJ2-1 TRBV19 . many CASSIEYSRRGNEQFF TGTGCCAGTAGTATAGAATACTCCAGGCGGGGCAATGAGCAGTTCTTC
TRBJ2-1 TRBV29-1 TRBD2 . CSVSSGSSYNEQFF TGCAGCGTGAGTAGCGGGAGCTCCTACAATGAGCAGTTCTTC
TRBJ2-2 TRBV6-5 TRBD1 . CASSYSTLSRGPGGELFF TGTGCCAGCAGTTACTCGACCCTGAGCAGGGGGCCGGGCGGGGAGCTGTTTTTT
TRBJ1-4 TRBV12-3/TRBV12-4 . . CASTTAHEKLFF TGTGCCAGCACGACGGCCCATGAAAAACTGTTTTTT
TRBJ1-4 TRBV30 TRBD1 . CAWSRTTGGNEKLFF TGTGCCTGGAGTCGAACGACAGGGGGTAATGAAAAACTGTTTTTT